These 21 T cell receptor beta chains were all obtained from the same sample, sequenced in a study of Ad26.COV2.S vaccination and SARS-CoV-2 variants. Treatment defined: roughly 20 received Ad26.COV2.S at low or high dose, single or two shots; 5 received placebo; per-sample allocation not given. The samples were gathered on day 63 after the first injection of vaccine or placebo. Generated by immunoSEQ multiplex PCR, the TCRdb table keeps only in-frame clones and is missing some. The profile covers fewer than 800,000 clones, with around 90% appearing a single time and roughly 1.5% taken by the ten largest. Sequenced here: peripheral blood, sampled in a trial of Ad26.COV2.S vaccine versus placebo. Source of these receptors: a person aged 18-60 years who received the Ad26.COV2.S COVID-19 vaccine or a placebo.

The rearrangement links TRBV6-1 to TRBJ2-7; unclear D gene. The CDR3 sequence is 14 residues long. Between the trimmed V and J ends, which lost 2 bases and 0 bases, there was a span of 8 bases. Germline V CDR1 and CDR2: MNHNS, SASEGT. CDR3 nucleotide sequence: TGTGCCAGCAGTGAACAGGACGTCTCCTACGAGCAGTACTTC. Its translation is CASSEQDVSYEQYF.

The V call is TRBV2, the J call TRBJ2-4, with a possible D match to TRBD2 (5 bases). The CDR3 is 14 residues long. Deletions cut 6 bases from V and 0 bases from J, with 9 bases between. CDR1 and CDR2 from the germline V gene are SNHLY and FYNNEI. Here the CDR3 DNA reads TGTGCCAGCAGGGACTCGTCAGCCAAAAACATTCAGTACTTC. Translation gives CASRDSSAKNIQYF.

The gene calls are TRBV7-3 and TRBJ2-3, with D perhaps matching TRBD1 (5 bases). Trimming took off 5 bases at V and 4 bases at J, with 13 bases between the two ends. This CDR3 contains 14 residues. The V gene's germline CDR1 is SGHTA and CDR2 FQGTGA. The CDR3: CASSPRQGSDTQYF. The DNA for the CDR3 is TGTGCCAGCAGCCCCCGCCAGGGTTCAGATACGCAGTATTTT.

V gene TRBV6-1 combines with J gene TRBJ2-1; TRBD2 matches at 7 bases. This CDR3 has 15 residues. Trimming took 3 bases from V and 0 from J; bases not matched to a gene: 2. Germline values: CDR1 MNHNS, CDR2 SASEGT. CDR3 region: CASSEGLTSYNEQFF. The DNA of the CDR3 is TGTGCCAGCAGTGAGGGACTAACCTCCTACAATGAGCAGTTCTTC.

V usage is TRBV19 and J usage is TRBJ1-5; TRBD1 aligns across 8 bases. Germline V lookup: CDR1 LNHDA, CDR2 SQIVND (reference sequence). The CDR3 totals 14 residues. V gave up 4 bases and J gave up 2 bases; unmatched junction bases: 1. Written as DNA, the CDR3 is TGTGCCAGTAGTACGGACAGGGGCAATCAGCCCCAGCATTTT. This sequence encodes CASSTDRGNQPQHF.

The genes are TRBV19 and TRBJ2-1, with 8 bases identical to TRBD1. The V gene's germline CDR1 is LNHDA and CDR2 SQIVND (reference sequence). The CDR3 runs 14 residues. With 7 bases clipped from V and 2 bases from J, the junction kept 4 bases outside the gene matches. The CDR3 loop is CASTGQVTYNEQFF. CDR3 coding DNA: TGTGCCAGTACGGGACAGGTCACCTACAATGAGCAGTTCTTC.

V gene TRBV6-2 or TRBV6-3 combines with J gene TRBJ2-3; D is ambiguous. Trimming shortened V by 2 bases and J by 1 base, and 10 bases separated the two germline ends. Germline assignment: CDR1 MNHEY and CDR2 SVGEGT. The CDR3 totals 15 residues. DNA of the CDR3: TGTGCCAGCAGTTACCTTTCCGACGGCACAGATACGCAGTATTTT. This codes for CASSYLSDGTDTQYF.

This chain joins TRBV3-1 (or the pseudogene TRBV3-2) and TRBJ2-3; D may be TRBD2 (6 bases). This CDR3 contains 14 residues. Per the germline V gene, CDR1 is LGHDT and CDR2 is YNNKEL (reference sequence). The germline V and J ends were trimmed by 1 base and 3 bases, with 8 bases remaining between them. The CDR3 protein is CASSQGGRTDTQYF. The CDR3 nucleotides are TGTGCCAGCAGCCAAGGTGGGAGGACAGATACGCAGTATTTT.

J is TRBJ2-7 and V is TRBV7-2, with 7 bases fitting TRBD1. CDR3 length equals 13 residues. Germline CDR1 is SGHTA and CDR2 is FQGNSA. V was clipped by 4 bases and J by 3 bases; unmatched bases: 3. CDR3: CASSYDRVYEQYF. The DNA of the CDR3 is TGTGCCAGCAGCTACGACAGGGTCTACGAGCAGTACTTC.

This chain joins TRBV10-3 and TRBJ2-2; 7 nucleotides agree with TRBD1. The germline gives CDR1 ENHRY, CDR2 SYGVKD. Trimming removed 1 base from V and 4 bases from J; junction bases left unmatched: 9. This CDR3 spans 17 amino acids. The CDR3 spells CAISEFGTATTTGELFF. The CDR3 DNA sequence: TGTGCCATCAGTGAGTTCGGGACAGCCACTACCACCGGGGAGCTGTTTTTT.

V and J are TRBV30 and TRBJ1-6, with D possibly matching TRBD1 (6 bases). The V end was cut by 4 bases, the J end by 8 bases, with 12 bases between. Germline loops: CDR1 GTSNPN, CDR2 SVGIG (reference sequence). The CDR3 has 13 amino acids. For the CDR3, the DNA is TGTGCCTGGAACGACAGGTCTTATTCACCCCTCCACTTT. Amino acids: CAWNDRSYSPLHF.

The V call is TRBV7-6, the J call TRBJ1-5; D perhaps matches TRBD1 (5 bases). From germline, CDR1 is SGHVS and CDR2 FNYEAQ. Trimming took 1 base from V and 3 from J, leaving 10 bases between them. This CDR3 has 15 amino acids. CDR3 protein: CASSLEGVPNQPQHF. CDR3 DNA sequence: TGTGCCAGCAGCTTAGAAGGGGTGCCCAATCAGCCCCAGCATTTT.

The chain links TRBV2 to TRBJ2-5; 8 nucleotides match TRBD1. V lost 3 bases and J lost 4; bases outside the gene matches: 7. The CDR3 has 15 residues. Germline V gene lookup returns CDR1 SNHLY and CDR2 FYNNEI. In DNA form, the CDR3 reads TGTGCCAGCAGTGAGGACAGGGTGTCTGGAGAGACCCAGTACTTC. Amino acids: CASSEDRVSGETQYF.

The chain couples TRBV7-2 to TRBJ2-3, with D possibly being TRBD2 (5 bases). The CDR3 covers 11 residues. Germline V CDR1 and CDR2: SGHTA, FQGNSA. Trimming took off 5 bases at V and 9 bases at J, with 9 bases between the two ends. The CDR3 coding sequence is TGTGCCAGCAGCCCCAGCGGCACGCAGTATTTT. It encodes CASSPSGTQYF.

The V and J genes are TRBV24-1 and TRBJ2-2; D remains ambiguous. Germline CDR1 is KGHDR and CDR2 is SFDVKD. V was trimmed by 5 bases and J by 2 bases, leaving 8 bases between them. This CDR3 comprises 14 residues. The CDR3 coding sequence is TGTGCCACCAGTGGAAAAGAAAACACCGGGGAGCTGTTTTTT. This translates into CATSGKENTGELFF.

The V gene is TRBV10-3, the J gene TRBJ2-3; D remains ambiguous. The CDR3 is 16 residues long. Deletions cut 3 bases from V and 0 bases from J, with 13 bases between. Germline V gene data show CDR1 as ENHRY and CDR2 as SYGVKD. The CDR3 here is CAISDPQRPSTDTQYF. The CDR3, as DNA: TGTGCCATCAGTGACCCACAGCGTCCTAGCACAGATACGCAGTATTTT.

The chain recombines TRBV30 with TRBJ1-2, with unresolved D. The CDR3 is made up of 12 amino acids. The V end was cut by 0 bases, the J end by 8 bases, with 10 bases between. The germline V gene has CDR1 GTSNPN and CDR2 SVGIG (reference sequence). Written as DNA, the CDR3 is TGTGCCTGGAGTGTAGCCCCACCGGGCTACACCTTC. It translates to CAWSVAPPGYTF.

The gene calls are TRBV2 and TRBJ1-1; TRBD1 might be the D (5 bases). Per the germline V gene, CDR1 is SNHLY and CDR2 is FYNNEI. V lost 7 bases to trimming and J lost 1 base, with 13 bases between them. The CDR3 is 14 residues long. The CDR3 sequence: CASIPTGQNTEAFF. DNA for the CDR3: TGTGCCAGCATCCCTACCGGACAGAACACTGAAGCTTTCTTT.

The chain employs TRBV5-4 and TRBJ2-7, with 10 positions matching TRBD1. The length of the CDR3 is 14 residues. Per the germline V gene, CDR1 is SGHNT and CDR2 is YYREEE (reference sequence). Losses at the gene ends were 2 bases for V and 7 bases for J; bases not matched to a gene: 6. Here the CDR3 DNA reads TGTGCCAGCAGCTTCGACAGGGGGCAGGAGGAGCAGTACTTC. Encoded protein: CASSFDRGQEEQYF.

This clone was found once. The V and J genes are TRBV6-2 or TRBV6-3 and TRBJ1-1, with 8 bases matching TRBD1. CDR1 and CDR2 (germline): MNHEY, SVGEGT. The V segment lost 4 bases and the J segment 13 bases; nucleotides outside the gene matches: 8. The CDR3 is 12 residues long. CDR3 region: CASSSGTGRVFF. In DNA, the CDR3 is TGTGCCAGCAGTTCCGGGACAGGAAGGGTTTTCTTT.

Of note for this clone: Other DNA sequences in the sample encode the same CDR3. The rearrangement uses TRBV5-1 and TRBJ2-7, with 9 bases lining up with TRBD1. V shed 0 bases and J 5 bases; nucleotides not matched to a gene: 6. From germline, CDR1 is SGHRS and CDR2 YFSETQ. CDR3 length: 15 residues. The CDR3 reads CASSLEGQGVDEQYF. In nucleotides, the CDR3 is TGCGCCAGCAGCTTGGAGGGACAGGGAGTGGACGAGCAGTACTTC.